Below are 7 T cell receptor beta chains sequenced from a single sample in a study of siplizumab effects on memory and regulatory T cells. The protocol was immunoSEQ multiplex PCR, while the TCRdb copy is restricted to in-frame clones and leaves out a portion. This table has some 120,000 clones, approximately 94% appearing once. Material for sequencing was non-Treg CD4+ T cells sorted from blood. All receptors derive from a human donor in good health.

Only one count was recorded for this clone. The CDR3 DNA follows: TGTGCCAGCAGCTTAGATGCCAGTAATTCACCCCTCCACTTT. Its translation: CASSLDASNSPLHF. V and J are TRBV7-9 and TRBJ1-6; D remains ambiguous. Trimming stripped 1 base from V and 6 bases from J, with 7 bases between. This CDR3 comprises 14 residues. Per the germline V gene, CDR1 is SEHNR and CDR2 is FQNEAQ (reference sequence).

The chain joins TRBV7-9 to TRBJ1-1; D is undetermined. Trimming removed 2 bases at V and 3 bases at J, with 22 bases between. Germline loops: CDR1 SEHNR, CDR2 FQNEAQ (reference sequence). There are 18 residues in the CDR3. The DNA of the CDR3 is TGTGCCAGCAGCTTAACCGCGAGGAGGGCCACTAACTACACTGAAGCTTTCTTT. Translation: CASSLTARRATNYTEAFF.

V is TRBV11-2 and J is TRBJ2-1, with D perhaps TRBD1 (5 bases). V was cut by 3 bases and J by 0 bases, with 12 bases left in between. From germline, CDR1 is SGHAT and CDR2 FQNNGV. The CDR3 has 16 amino acids. The CDR3 loop reads CASSFQGPSSYNEQFF. Written as DNA, the CDR3 is TGTGCCAGCAGCTTCCAGGGCCCCAGCTCCTACAATGAGCAGTTCTTC.

In nucleotides, the CDR3 is TGTGCCGGGGGACGGACAGATACTCGGCAGCCCCAGCATTTT. Residues: CAGGRTDTRQPQHF. This rearrangement joins TRBV7-9 to TRBJ1-5; the D gene is possibly TRBD1 (6 bases). Trimming took off 11 bases at V and 7 bases at J, with 21 bases between the two ends. The germline gives CDR1 SEHNR, CDR2 FQNEAQ (reference sequence). This CDR3 has 14 amino acids.

The rearrangement uses TRBV25-1 and TRBJ1-2; D is perhaps TRBD1 (5 bases). V was shortened by 11 bases and J by 6 bases, with 19 bases between the two germline ends. Germline V gene sequence: CDR1 MGHDK, CDR2 SYGVNS. The CDR3 is 13 residues long. The CDR3 nucleotides read TGTGCCTACCTTGGTGGGGGGACTGATGGCTACACCTTC. Translation: CAYLGGGTDGYTF.

This clone has more than one count but fewer than ten. V and J are TRBV4-1 and TRBJ2-2; no firm D call. This CDR3 has 11 amino acids. From germline, CDR1 is MGHRA and CDR2 YSYEKL. Trimming took 7 bases from V and 1 from J, leaving 1 base between them. This chain's CDR3 is CASKNTGELFF. In nucleotides, the CDR3 is TGCGCCAGCAAGAACACCGGGGAGCTGTTTTTT.

This clone appeared once. J is TRBJ2-7 and V is TRBV10-3; D gene uncertain. V dropped 10 bases and J dropped 7 bases, with 17 bases sitting between them. CDR1 and CDR2 (germline): ENHRY, SYGVKD. The CDR3 totals 12 residues. CDR3 sequence (DNA): TGTGCCACCAATGACCGAGCTGAGGAGCAGTACTTC. It is translated as CATNDRAEEQYF.